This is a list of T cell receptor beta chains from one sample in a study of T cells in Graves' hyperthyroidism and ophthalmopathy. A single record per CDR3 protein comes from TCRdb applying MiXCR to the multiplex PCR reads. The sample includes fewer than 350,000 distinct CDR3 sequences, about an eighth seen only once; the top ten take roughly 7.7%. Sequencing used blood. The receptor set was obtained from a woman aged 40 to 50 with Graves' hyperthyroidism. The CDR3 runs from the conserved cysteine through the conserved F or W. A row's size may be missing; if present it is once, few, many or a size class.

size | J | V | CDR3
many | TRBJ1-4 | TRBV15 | CATSSGQAGRVNEKLFF
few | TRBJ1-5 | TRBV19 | CASSIVPHRAGYLQPQHF
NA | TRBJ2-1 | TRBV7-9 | CASSKPQGLAGTGSYNKQFF
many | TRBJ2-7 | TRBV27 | CASSLSDQGFPTHLYEQYF
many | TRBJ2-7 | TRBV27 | CASSPTVGSSYEQYF
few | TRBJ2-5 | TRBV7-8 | CASSSLPGLAGKETQYF
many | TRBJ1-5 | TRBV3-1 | CASSPGAGVFNQPQHF
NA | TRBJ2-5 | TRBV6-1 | CASSYEGGRRETQYF
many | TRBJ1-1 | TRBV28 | CASSLLGQGSEAFF
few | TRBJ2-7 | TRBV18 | CASSPGREGSYEQYF
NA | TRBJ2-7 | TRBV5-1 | CASSLEASGYEQYF
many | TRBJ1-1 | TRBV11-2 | CASSLLGEAFF
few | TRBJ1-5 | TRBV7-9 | CASSQAYSNQPQHF
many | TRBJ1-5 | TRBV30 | CAWSAGRDQPQHF
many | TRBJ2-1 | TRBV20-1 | CSAGGVVHEQFF
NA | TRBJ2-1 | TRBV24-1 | CATSVQLAGGREQFF
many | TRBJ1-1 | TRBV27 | CASSTGQGRVTEAFF
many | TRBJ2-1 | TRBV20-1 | CSARSMRDGQFF
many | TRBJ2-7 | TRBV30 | CAWSGGDEQYF
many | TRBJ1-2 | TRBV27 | CASRGIDYGYTF
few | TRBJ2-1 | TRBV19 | CASSIGTSGSSYNEQFF
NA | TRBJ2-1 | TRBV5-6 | CASSLRLAGVYNEQFF
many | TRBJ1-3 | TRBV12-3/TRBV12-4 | CASSPRLPGNTIYF
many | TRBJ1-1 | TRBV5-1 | CASSLGVWNTEAFF
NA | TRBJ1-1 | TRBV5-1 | CANSWDNTEAFF
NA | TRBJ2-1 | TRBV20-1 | CSARGTSGNNEQFF